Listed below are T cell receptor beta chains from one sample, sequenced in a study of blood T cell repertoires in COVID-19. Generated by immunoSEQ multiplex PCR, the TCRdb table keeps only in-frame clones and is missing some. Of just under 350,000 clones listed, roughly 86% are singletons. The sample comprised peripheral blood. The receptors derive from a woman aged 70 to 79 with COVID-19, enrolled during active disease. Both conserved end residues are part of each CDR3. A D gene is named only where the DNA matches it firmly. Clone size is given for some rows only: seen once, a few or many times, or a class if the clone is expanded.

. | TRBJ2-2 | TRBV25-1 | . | TGTGCCAGCAGTGAATGGGAGGGGGATAACACCGGGGAGCTGTTTTTT | CASSEWEGDNTGELFF
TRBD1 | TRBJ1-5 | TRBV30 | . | TGTGCCTGGAGTACCGGGACAGGGGAACAGCCCCAGCATTTT | CAWSTGTGEQPQHF
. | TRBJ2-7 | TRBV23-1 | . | TGCGCCAGCAGTCAATCCTCCACACGTACCTACGAGCAGTACTTC | CASSQSSTRTYEQYF
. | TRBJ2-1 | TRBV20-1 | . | TGCAGTGCTATTGAGGGCCTTAGTGATGAGCAGTTCTTC | CSAIEGLSDEQFF
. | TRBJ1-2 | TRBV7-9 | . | TGTGCCAGCAGCTTAGAAGGGGATGGCTACACCTTC | CASSLEGDGYTF
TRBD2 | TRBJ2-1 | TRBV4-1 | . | TGCGCCAGCAGCACGGGGACTAGCGGGTACAATGAGCAGTTCTTC | CASSTGTSGYNEQFF
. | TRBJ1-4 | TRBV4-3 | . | TGCGCCAGCAGCCCCTGGGGAGGGGCAGGGGAAAAACTGTTTTTT | CASSPWGGAGEKLFF
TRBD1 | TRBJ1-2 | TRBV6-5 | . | TGTGCCAGCAGTTACTCGTCCCAGGGGGCGTTTTATGGCTACACCTTC | CASSYSSQGAFYGYTF
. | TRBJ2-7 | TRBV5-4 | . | TGTGCCAGCAGCTTGGCCTTCTCCTACGAGCAGTACTTC | CASSLAFSYEQYF
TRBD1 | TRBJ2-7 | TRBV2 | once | TGTGCCAGCAGTGTCCGGGACAGGGGGTCCTACGAGCAGTACTTC | CASSVRDRGSYEQYF
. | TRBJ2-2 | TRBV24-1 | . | TGTGCCACCAGTGATCTCGACACCGGGGAGCTGTTTTTT | CATSDLDTGELFF
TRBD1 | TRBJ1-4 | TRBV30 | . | TGTGCCTGGAGACGACAGGGGATCGGTGAAAAACTGTTTTTT | CAWRRQGIGEKLFF
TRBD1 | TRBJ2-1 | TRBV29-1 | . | TGCAGCGTCGAAGGGTCGGGACAGGGCTACAATGAGCAGTTCTTC | CSVEGSGQGYNEQFF
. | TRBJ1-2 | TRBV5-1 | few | TGCGCCAGCAGCTTGCAACAGGGCTATGGCTACACCTTC | CASSLQQGYGYTF
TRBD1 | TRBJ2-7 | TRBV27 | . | TGTGCCAGCAGTTTAGGGACAGGGAGCTCCTACGAGCAGTACTTC | CASSLGTGSSYEQYF
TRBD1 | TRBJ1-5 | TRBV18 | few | TGTGCCAGCTCACCCACCGGGACAGGGGGCGAACAGCCCCAGCATTTT | CASSPTGTGGEQPQHF
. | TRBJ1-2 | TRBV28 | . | TGTGCCAGCAGTCCTCGGGGAGCCGGGTTCTATGGCTACACCTTC | CASSPRGAGFYGYTF
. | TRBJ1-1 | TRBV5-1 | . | TGCGCCAGCAGCAGGGGGAACACTGAAGCTTTCTTT | CASSRGNTEAFF
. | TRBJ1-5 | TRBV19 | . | TGTGCCAGTAGTCCGTTGGGGCAGGGAGGGAGCGGCAATCAGCCCCAGCATTTT | CASSPLGQGGSGNQPQHF
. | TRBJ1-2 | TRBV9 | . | TGTGCCAGCAGCGCTGAGACAGGCCCCTATGGCTACACCTTC | CASSAETGPYGYTF
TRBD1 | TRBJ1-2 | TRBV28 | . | TGTGCCAGCAGTTTCACCAGACAGGGCTATTATGGCTACACCTTC | CASSFTRQGYYGYTF
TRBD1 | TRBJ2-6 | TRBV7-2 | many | TGTGCCAGCAGCCTGACAGGGGGCACCTCTGGGGCCAACGTCCTGACTTTC | CASSLTGGTSGANVLTF
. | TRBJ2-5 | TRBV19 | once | TGTGCCAGTAGTATTTATCAGGGAAAAGAGACCCAGTACTTC | CASSIYQGKETQYF
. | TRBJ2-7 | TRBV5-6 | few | TGTGCCAGCAGCATTTTGACAGCCACCTACGAGCAGTACTTC | CASSILTATYEQYF
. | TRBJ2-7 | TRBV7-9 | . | TGTGCCAGCAGCTTGGAACTAGTTCACTACGAGCAGTACTTC | CASSLELVHYEQYF
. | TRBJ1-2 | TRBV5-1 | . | TGCGCCAGCAGCTTTGGACAGCCAGCTAACTATGGCTACACCTTC | CASSFGQPANYGYTF
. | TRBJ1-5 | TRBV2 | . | TGTGCCAGCAGTGAATCGGGGTTTCAGCCCCAGCATTTT | CASSESGFQPQHF
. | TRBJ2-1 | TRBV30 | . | TGTGCCTGGAGTGTAAGCCGGGGGGCTTACAATGAGCAGTTCTTC | CAWSVSRGAYNEQFF
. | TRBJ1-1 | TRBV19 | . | TGTGCCAGTAGCCCAGGTTTGAACACTGAAGCTTTCTTT | CASSPGLNTEAFF
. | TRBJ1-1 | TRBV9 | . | TGTGCCAGCAGCGTAGCCGGGACTGAAGAAGCTTTCTTT | CASSVAGTEEAFF
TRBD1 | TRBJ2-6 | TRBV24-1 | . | TGTGCCACCTCCAAAGCCCCTCCAGGGGGCGCCACTGGGGCCAACGTCCTGACTTTC | CATSKAPPGGATGANVLTF
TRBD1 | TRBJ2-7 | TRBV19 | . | TGTGCCAGTAGTTATTTACCGGGACAGGGTTCCGAGCAGTACTTC | CASSYLPGQGSEQYF
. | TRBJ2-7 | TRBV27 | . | TGTGCCAGCAGTTTGACGGGGTCCTACGAGCAGTACTTC | CASSLTGSYEQYF
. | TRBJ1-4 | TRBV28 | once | TGTGCCAGCAGTTCGCCACGGGAAAAACTGTTTTTT | CASSSPREKLFF
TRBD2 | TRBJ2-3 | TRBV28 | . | TGTGCCAGCAGCCGGACTAGCGGGGGGCAGCGTACGCAGTATTTT | CASSRTSGGQRTQYF
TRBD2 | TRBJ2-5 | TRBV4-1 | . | TGCGCCAGCAGCCAAGATAGCGGGGGGTCGAAGACCCAGTACTTC | CASSQDSGGSKTQYF
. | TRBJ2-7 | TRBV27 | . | TGTGCCAGCAGCCCAGAGCCAGGGGTCGGTTACGAGCAGTACTTC | CASSPEPGVGYEQYF
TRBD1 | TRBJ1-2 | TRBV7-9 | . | TGTGCCAGCAGCCATCCAACCAACCAAGGGACAGGGTATGGCTACACCTTC | CASSHPTNQGTGYGYTF
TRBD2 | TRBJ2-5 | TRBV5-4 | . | TGTGCCAGCAGCGGCGGGGTAGCGGGAGGACAAGAGACCCAGTACTTC | CASSGGVAGGQETQYF
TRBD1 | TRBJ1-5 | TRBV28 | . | TGTGCCAGCAGTTTTACAGGGGGCGGTCAGCCCCAGCATTTT | CASSFTGGGQPQHF
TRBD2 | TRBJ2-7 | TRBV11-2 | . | TGTGCCAGCAGCTTAGCTAGCGGGGAATACTACGAGCAGTACTTC | CASSLASGEYYEQYF
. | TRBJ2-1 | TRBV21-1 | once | TGTGCCAGCAGCAATGAGCGGGGGAGTTACAATGAGCAGTTCTTC | CASSNERGSYNEQFF
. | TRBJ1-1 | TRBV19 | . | TGTGCCAGTACTACAGGGATAAACACTGAAGCTTTCTTT | CASTTGINTEAFF
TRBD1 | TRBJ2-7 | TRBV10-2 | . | TGCGCCAGCAGTGGAAAAGGGGGCGGCGAGCAGTACTTC | CASSGKGGGEQYF
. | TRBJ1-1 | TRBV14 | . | TGTGCCAGCAGCCACCTGCAGGGGCGCGCAGCTTTCTTT | CASSHLQGRAAFF
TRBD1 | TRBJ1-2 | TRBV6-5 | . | TGTGCCAGCAGTACGCAACCGGGACAGAGAGGCTACACCTTC | CASSTQPGQRGYTF
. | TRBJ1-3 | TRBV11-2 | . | TGTGCCAGCAGCTTAGAGGGCGGGGGATCTGGAAACACCATATATTTT | CASSLEGGGSGNTIYF
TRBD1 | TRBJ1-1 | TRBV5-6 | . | TGTGCCAGCAGCTCCGGGACAGGGGGCCGGAATGAAGCTTTCTTT | CASSSGTGGRNEAFF